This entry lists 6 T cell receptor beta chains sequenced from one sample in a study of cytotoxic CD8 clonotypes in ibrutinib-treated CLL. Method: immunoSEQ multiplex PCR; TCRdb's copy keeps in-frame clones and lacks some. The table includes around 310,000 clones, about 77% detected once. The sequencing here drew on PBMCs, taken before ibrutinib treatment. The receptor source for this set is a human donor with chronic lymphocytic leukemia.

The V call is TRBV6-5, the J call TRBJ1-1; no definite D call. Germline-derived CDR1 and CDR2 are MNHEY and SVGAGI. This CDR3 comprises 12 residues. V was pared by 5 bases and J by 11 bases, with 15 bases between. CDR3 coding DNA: TGTGCCAGCAGTGAATCGGGCAGGTCTGCTTTCTTT. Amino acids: CASSESGRSAFF.

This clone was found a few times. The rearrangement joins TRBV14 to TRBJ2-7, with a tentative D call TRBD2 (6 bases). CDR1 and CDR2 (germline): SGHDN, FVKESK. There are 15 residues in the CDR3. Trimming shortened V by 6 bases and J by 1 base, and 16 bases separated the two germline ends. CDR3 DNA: TGTGCCAGCAGTACGCACTGGAGGGGATCCTACGAGCAGTACTTC. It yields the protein CASSTHWRGSYEQYF.

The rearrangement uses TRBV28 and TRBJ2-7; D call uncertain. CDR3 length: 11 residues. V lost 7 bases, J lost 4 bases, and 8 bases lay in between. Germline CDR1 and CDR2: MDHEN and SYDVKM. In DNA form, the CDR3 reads TGTGCCAGCAATAACATGTACGAGCAGTACTTC. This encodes CASNNMYEQYF.

The CDR3 sequence: CASSSTTGSLKNEQFF. CDR3 DNA sequence: TGTGCCAGCAGCTCGACGACAGGGAGTCTAAAGAATGAGCAGTTCTTC. The gene calls are TRBV11-2 and TRBJ2-1; 7 bases line up with TRBD1. CDR1 and CDR2 (germline): SGHAT, FQNNGV. The V gene end was trimmed by 4 bases and the J gene end by 7 bases; junction bases not matched to a gene: 13. There are 16 residues in the CDR3. Full variable domain (missing parts from reference TRBV11-2 and TRBJ2-1): EAGVAQSPRYKIIEKRQSVAFWCNPISGHATLYWYQQILGQGPKLLIQFQNNGVVDDSQLPKDRFSAERLKGVDSTLKIQPAKLEDSAVYLCASSSTTGSLKNEQFFGPGTRLTVL.

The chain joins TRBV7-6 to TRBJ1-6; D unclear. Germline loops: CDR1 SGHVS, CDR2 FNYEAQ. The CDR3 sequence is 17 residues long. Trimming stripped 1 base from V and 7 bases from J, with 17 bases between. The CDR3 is CASSLVAGQVSNSPLHF. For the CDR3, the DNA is TGTGCCAGCAGCTTAGTGGCTGGGCAGGTGTCAAATTCACCCCTCCACTTT.

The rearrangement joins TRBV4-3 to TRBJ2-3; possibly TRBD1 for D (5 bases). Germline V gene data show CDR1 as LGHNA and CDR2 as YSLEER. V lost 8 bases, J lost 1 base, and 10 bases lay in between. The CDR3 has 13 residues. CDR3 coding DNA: TGCGCCAGCGGGGCGTCGGGCACAGATACGCAGTATTTT. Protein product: CASGASGTDTQYF.